The sequence of this T cell receptor (beta chain) was determined in a study of technical replicates of blood from a handful of donors. Per germline, CDR1 LNHDA and CDR2 SQIVND (reference sequence). The CDR3 length is 13 residues. The germline V and J ends were trimmed by 7 bases and 5 bases, with 14 bases remaining between them. Profiling relied on immunoSEQ multiplex PCR, and the TCRdb table lists in-frame clones only, not all of them. The sample lists about 73,000 clones; roughly 90% were seen once. The clonotype was recovered from a human donor in good health. Some clones in this sample may be carry-over from other donors' samples. The V call is TRBV19, the J call TRBJ1-2, with a possible D match to TRBD1 (5 bases). The sequencing input was PBMCs. This CDR3 is CASNPREGYGYTF. The CDR3 region has the DNA TGTGCCAGTAACCCCAGGGAAGGGTATGGCTACACCTTC.